This is a list of T cell receptor beta chains from one sample in a study of T cells in localized non-small cell lung cancer. TCRdb's copy holds only in-frame clones and misses some; the assay was immunoSEQ multiplex PCR. This sample has tens of thousands of clones, with 80% to 90% found just once. Sequenced here: peripheral blood, sampled before any cancer treatment. The receptors were sampled from a man aged 35-75 years with stage I squamous cell lung carcinoma. CDR3s leave out the opening cysteine and the closing phenylalanine or tryptophan. D genes are given only for firm matches.

d_call | v_call | cdr3_aa
- | TRBV28 | ASSPPGTLIYSYEQY
TRBD2 | TRBV7-9 | ASSSGLAGVGGETQY
TRBD2 | TRBV19 | ASRGQGGLAGLYEQY
- | TRBV11-2 | ASSLQDTQY
- | TRBV19 | ASSPPSGTVYNEQF
- | TRBV6-1 | ASSPQGLMNTEAF
- | TRBV9 | ASSPSGGMNTEAF
- | TRBV4-1 | ASSQGGTALSYEQY
- | TRBV6-1 | ASSYAETQY
- | TRBV19 | ASSMRGTGAF
TRBD1 | TRBV7-2 | ASSPRQGPNEKLF
- | TRBV15 | ATSRDTSHTEAF
TRBD1 | TRBV18 | ASSGQVSYEQY
- | TRBV5-1 | ASRWDKAGELF
TRBD1 | TRBV20-1 | SASGGTGWI
TRBD2 | TRBV5-1 | AGSSYSGSSYNEQF
- | TRBV5-4 | ASSLDGGPYEQY
- | TRBV7-2 | ASSLVSWGVGGELF
- | TRBV11-3 | ASSRGLLTDTQY
TRBD1 | TRBV2 | ASLKQGDQPQH
- | TRBV20-1 | SVQGSGYT
TRBD1 | TRBV5-1 | ASSPDRVGNNEQF
- | TRBV30 | AWSVVGPIY
- | TRBV10-2 | ASGFGLATETQY
- | TRBV9 | ASSVGLTNTGELF
- | TRBV14 | ASSLRGRDSGANVLT